This section outlines one TCR beta chain sequence together with its context. The antigen remains undetermined. The entry originates in a study of T cell repertoires in cytomegalovirus infection. Whole-study context: Public TCR beta signatures marked donors with CMV infection and the matching HLA. Study findings and constraints: The cumulative frequency of public TCR beta families identified carriers of CMV plus the relevant HLA.

TCRdb passed the reads through MiXCR, listing each CDR3 protein once. The repertoire consists of roughly 630,000 distinct CDR3 sequences, with more than 20% occurring once and the leading ten covering approximately 8.2%. Germline lookup yields CDR1 LGHNA and CDR2 YSLEER. The CDR3 length is 16 residues. The V end lost 0 bases, the J end lost 1 base, and 10 bases lay between the germline ends. The TCR originated in a human donor in good health (CMV status not recorded). Some clones in this sample may be carry-over from other donors' samples. The specimen sequenced was CD8+ T cells from PBMCs. This rearrangement joins TRBV4-3 to TRBJ2-4; no firm D call. CDR3 protein: CASSQEPRKAKNIQYF. CDR3 nucleotide sequence: TGCGCCAGCAGCCAAGAGCCACGCAAGGCCAAAAACATTCAGTACTTC.